The T cell receptor (beta chain) under discussion was sequenced for a study of blood T cells in healthy people across ages. Points from the study as a whole: Significant beta diversity loss was already apparent by age about 42, declining roughly linearly.

Every donor gave 9 to 10 milliliters of peripheral blood. PBMCs were isolated at a quantity of at least 7 million per sample. Using a J-beta primer mix together with a sample-barcoded 5' primer, a second PCR was run for roughly 6 to 12 cycles. From the 5' RACE reads, TCRdb called clonotypes with MiXCR, one entry per CDR3 protein. The data show more than 1,400,000 distinct CDR3 sequences, about 40% seen once. The germline gives CDR1 SGHAT, CDR2 FQDESV (reference sequence). This CDR3 spans 12 amino acids. On this clonotype: Antigen unknown. With a much larger clone just one base away, this may be a read error.

Material: blood. The receptor's source is a woman younger than 35 in good health. The chain employs TRBV11-1 and TRBJ2-7, with D hard to call. The CDR3 DNA reads as TGTGCCAGCAGCTTAATGGGCTACGAGCGGTACTTC. This codes for CASSLMGYERYF.